One and the same sample provided the 32 T cell receptor beta chains below, sequenced in a study of blood T cell repertoires in COVID-19. Measured with immunoSEQ multiplex PCR; TCRdb has only the in-frame clones, and not every one. Among about 380,000 clones, about 90% were seen once, and the ten largest hold more than 1%. Input material: peripheral blood. These receptors were collected from a man in his forties or fifties with acute or convalescent COVID-19.

The chain carries TRBV7-9 and TRBJ1-6; D call uncertain. V lost 0 bases to trimming and J lost 10 bases, with 4 bases between them. The germline CDR1 and CDR2 sequences are SEHNR and FQNEAQ (reference sequence). CDR3 length equals 12 residues. This chain's CDR3 is CASSLAGSPLHF. Here the CDR3 DNA reads TGTGCCAGCAGCTTAGCGGGCTCACCCCTCCACTTT.

This clone was seen ten or more times. V is TRBV5-1 and J is TRBJ2-6, with D perhaps matching TRBD2 (5 bases). The CDR3 runs 15 residues. The germline V and J ends were trimmed by 2 bases and 2 bases, with 8 bases remaining between them. From germline, CDR1 is SGHRS and CDR2 YFSETQ. The DNA of the CDR3 is TGCGCCAGCAGCTTTGCGAGGGCTGGGGCCAACGTCCTGACTTTC. It translates to CASSFARAGANVLTF.

The chain carries TRBV6-1 and TRBJ2-7, with D uncertain. V was cut by 1 base and J by 5 bases, with 12 bases left in between. The germline gives CDR1 MNHNS, CDR2 SASEGT. The CDR3 contains 14 residues. CDR3 amino acids: CASSEGAFLNEQYF. The CDR3, as DNA: TGTGCCAGCAGTGAAGGGGCCTTTCTAAACGAGCAGTACTTC.

DNA for the CDR3: TGCAGCGCTGTTAGACAGACTAATGAAAAACTGTTTTTT. The encoded protein is CSAVRQTNEKLFF. This chain links TRBV29-1 with TRBJ1-4; D may be TRBD1 (5 bases). V was cut by 7 bases and J by 2 bases, with 11 bases left in between. The CDR3 contains 13 residues. The germline V gene has CDR1 SQVTM and CDR2 ANQGSEA.

The chain is built from TRBV28 and TRBJ1-5; 7 bases match TRBD1. Looked up from germline, CDR1 is MDHEN and CDR2 is SYDVKM. With 6 bases clipped from V and 1 base from J, the junction kept 6 bases outside the gene matches. The CDR3 extends over 15 amino acids. CDR3 region: CASRKQGGSNQPQHF. The CDR3 region has the DNA TGTGCCAGCAGGAAGCAGGGGGGAAGCAATCAGCCCCAGCATTTT.

V gene TRBV19 combines with J gene TRBJ1-2, with TRBD1 as a possible D gene (6 bases). V was shortened by 7 bases and J by 2 bases, with 14 bases between the two germline ends. The CDR3 consists of 14 residues. Germline V gene sequence: CDR1 LNHDA, CDR2 SQIVND (reference sequence). CDR3 protein: CASNLGQTNYGYTF. As DNA, the CDR3 is TGTGCCAGTAACCTAGGACAGACCAACTATGGCTACACCTTC. The variable domain in full, with the rest retrieved from reference TRBV19 and TRBJ1-2, is DGGITQSPKYLFRKEGQNVTLSCEQNLNHDAMYWYRQDPGQGLRLIYYSQIVNDFQKGDIAEGYSVSREKKESFPLTVTSAQKNPTAFYLCASNLGQTNYGYTFGSGTRLTVV.

This clone was detected once. The CDR3 DNA is TGTGCCAGCAGCTTCGGCGGGGGGGCCGCAAATGAGCAGTTCTTC. Its protein is CASSFGGGAANEQFF. The chain combines TRBV7-3 with TRBJ2-1; 9 nucleotides match TRBD2. This CDR3 contains 15 residues. The junction had 7 bases not matched to a gene; V was cut back by 3 bases and J by 7 bases. Per the germline V gene, CDR1 is SGHTA and CDR2 is FQGTGA. Variable domain in full (rest from reference TRBV7-3 and TRBJ2-1): GAGVSQTPSNKVTEKGKYVELRCDPISGHTALYWYRQSLGQGPEFLIYFQGTGAADDSGLPNDRFFAVRPEGSVSTLKIQRTERGDSAVYLCASSFGGGAANEQFFGPGTRLTVL.

This clone was seen a few times. The chain carries TRBV12-3 or TRBV12-4 and TRBJ1-2; maybe TRBD1 (5 bases). The V and J ends lost 4 bases and 0 bases respectively, with 6 bases between them. CDR3 length: 13 amino acids. Here the CDR3 reads CASSSTANYGYTF. CDR3 nucleotides: TGTGCCAGCAGTTCGACAGCTAACTATGGCTACACCTTC.

This sequence joins TRBV6-5 and TRBJ1-2; tentatively, D is TRBD1 (5 bases). Trimming left V 0 bases short and J 4 bases short, with 12 bases between. Germline V CDR1 and CDR2: MNHEY, SVGAGI. This CDR3 has 15 residues. This chain's CDR3 is CASSYSVGGFYGYTF. DNA of the CDR3: TGTGCCAGCAGTTACTCGGTTGGGGGGTTCTATGGCTACACCTTC.

This clone has just one count. The chain combines TRBV9 with TRBJ2-1, with 12 bases fitting TRBD2. The CDR3 has 17 amino acids. The J segment lost 7 bases and the V segment lost 2 bases, leaving 10 bases of the junction unmatched. Germline assignment: CDR1 SGDLS and CDR2 YYNGEE. The CDR3 sequence is CASSVSSGGGLKNEQFF. The CDR3 DNA is TGTGCCAGCAGCGTCTCTAGCGGGGGGGGATTGAAAAATGAGCAGTTCTTC.

V and J are TRBV9 and TRBJ1-1; no clear D gene. V lost 0 bases and J lost 1, with 13 bases in between. The CDR3 consists of 16 residues. Germline V gene sequence: CDR1 SGDLS, CDR2 YYNGEE. CDR3 sequence: CASSVEVSLGNTEAFF. CDR3 sequence (DNA): TGTGCCAGCAGCGTAGAAGTTAGCCTCGGGAACACTGAAGCTTTCTTT. The whole variable domain, filled in from reference TRBV9 and TRBJ1-1, reads DSGVTQTPKHLITATGQRVTLRCSPRSGDLSVYWYQQSLDQGLQFLIQYYNGEERAKGNILERFSAQQFPDLHSELNLSSLELGDSALYFCASSVEVSLGNTEAFFGQGTRLTVV.

J is TRBJ1-4 and V is TRBV9; D is ambiguous. This CDR3 region has 17 residues. V was trimmed by 3 bases and J by 6 bases, leaving 21 bases between them. Germline V gene lookup returns CDR1 SGDLS and CDR2 YYNGEE. The CDR3 nucleotides are TGTGCCAGCAGCGGGGAGGGCATAGAGGTCGAGGATGAAAAACTGTTTTTT. This encodes CASSGEGIEVEDEKLFF.

Note on this clone: This same CDR3 is encoded by further DNA sequences in the sample. The genes are TRBV6-5 and TRBJ2-1; D call uncertain. Germline V CDR1 and CDR2: MNHEY, SVGAGI. This CDR3 is built from 11 residues. Trimming removed 0 bases from V and 10 bases from J, with 4 bases in between. CDR3 in DNA: TGTGCCAGCAGTTACTCCGGGGAGCAGTTCTTC. It is translated as CASSYSGEQFF.

The V and J genes are TRBV4-1 and TRBJ2-1; TRBD2 agrees at 11 bases. This CDR3 contains 16 residues. V was clipped by 4 bases and J by 2 bases; unmatched bases: 4. Germline V gives CDR1 MGHRA, CDR2 YSYEKL. CDR3 protein: CASSPRLAGTYNEQFF. The DNA of the CDR3 is TGCGCCAGCAGCCCAAGACTAGCGGGAACCTACAATGAGCAGTTCTTC.

The V call is TRBV28, the J call TRBJ1-5; tentatively, D is TRBD1 (6 bases). Germline loops: CDR1 MDHEN, CDR2 SYDVKM. V dropped 7 bases and J dropped 3 bases, with 22 bases sitting between them. The CDR3 runs 17 residues. The CDR3 DNA follows: TGTGCCAGCACCCTCCCGGTAGGGGGTGGGGACAATCAGCCCCAGCATTTT. Protein product: CASTLPVGGGDNQPQHF. The whole variable domain, filled in from reference TRBV28 and TRBJ1-5, reads DVKVTQSSRYLVKRTGEKVFLECVQDMDHENMFWYRQDPGLGLRLIYFSYDVKMKEKGDIPEGYSVSREKKERFSLILESASTNQTSMYLCASTLPVGGGDNQPQHFGDGTRLSIL.

This chain links TRBV6-5 with TRBJ2-7, with a tentative D call TRBD1 (6 bases). Germline CDR1 and CDR2: MNHEY and SVGAGI. The CDR3 has 15 residues. V was pared by 0 bases and J by 2 bases, with 11 bases between. The CDR3 DNA is TGTGCCAGCAGTTACTCTCCAGGGGCTGCCTACGAGCAGTACTTC. Residues: CASSYSPGAAYEQYF.

The rearrangement uses TRBV5-4 and TRBJ1-1; weak D call: TRBD1 (6 bases). Germline V gene lookup returns CDR1 SGHNT and CDR2 YYREEE (reference sequence). The CDR3 length is 13 residues. Trimming shortened V by 4 bases and J by 6 bases, and 13 bases separated the two germline ends. DNA for the CDR3: TGTGCCAGCAGCGGTGCAGGGGTTTCTGAAGCTTTCTTT. Translating it yields CASSGAGVSEAFF.

The CDR3 loop reads CASSQDWGVGYEQFF. CDR3 nucleotides: TGTGCCAGCAGCCAAGATTGGGGGGTTGGGTATGAGCAGTTCTTC. The V and J genes are TRBV3-1 (or the pseudogene TRBV3-2) and TRBJ2-1; D is possibly TRBD2 (6 bases). The V end was cut by 0 bases, the J end by 8 bases, with 14 bases between. The CDR3 is made up of 15 amino acids. Germline V gene data show CDR1 as LGHDT and CDR2 as YNNKEL (reference sequence).

This sequence joins TRBV28 and TRBJ2-3, with 10 bases that match TRBD2. V shed 1 base, J shed 6 bases, and the junction held 10 bases outside the gene matches. The CDR3 contains 17 residues. Germline V CDR1 and CDR2: MDHEN, SYDVKM. CDR3 nucleotides: TGTGCCAGCAGTTTATCGGGACTAGCGTCCTCGGGGGATACGCAGTATTTT. Its protein product is CASSLSGLASSGDTQYF.

The gene calls are TRBV20-1 and TRBJ1-1, with D perhaps TRBD1 (5 bases). Germline V gives CDR1 DFQATT, CDR2 SNEGSKA (reference sequence). Trimming shortened V by 1 base and J by 7 bases, and 7 bases separated the two germline ends. The CDR3 length is 11 residues. The CDR3 nucleotides are TGCAGTGCTAGAGGGGGCAGTGAAGCTTTCTTT. Encoded protein: CSARGGSEAFF.

The V and J genes are TRBV7-6 and TRBJ2-2; 7 bases map to TRBD1. V lost 7 bases and J lost 2; bases outside the gene matches: 7. CDR1 SGHVS and CDR2 FNYEAQ come from the germline V gene. CDR3 size: 15 residues. CDR3 coding DNA: TGTGCCAGCACCATTCAGGGGGATAACACCGGGGAGCTGTTTTTT. Translating it yields CASTIQGDNTGELFF. Together with reference TRBV7-6 and TRBJ2-2, the CDR3 gives the full variable domain: GAGVSQSPRYKVTKRGQDVALRCDPISGHVSLYWYRQALGQGPEFLTYFNYEAQQDKSGLPNDRFSAERPEGSISTLTIQRTEQRDSAMYRCASTIQGDNTGELFFGEGSRLTVL.

This clone was recorded only once. The J gene is TRBJ2-5, the V gene TRBV7-2, with TRBD2 matching 12 bases. This CDR3 spans 16 amino acids. The V and J ends lost 5 bases and 9 bases, in that order; junction bases with no gene match: 13. Looked up from germline, CDR1 is SGHTA and CDR2 is FQGNSA. The CDR3 sequence is CASSPRLAGAGVAQYF. CDR3 sequence (DNA): TGTGCCAGCAGCCCCCGACTAGCGGGGGCCGGGGTGGCCCAGTACTTC.

The rearrangement joins TRBV6-2 or TRBV6-3 to TRBJ1-6, with D possibly TRBD1 on 6 matching bases. Germline CDR1 and CDR2: MNHEY and SVGEGT. Trimming shortened V by 6 bases and J by 9 bases, and 21 bases separated the two germline ends. The CDR3 spans 16 residues. CDR3 sequence: CASRPNREGSSSPLHF. The CDR3 DNA reads as TGTGCCAGCAGGCCTAACAGGGAAGGGTCCTCTTCACCCCTCCACTTT.

The gene calls are TRBV10-3 and TRBJ2-1, with 7 positions matching TRBD1. Germline CDR1 and CDR2: ENHRY and SYGVKD. CDR3 length: 15 residues. V was pared by 2 bases and J by 2 bases, with 3 bases of the junction left unmatched. Here the CDR3 DNA reads TGTGCCATCAGTGAGGAGGGGACAGCCTACAATGAGCAGTTCTTC. Translated, it gives CAISEEGTAYNEQFF.

The chain couples TRBV19 to TRBJ1-1, with a possible D match to TRBD1 (5 bases). This CDR3 has 13 amino acids. CDR1 is LNHDA, CDR2 SQIVND, per germline (reference sequence). Trimming took off 6 bases at V and 7 bases at J, with 15 bases between the two ends. The CDR3 loop reads CASRRQWIDEAFF. CDR3 DNA sequence: TGTGCCAGTAGGCGACAGTGGATTGATGAAGCTTTCTTT.

The chain links TRBV5-8 to TRBJ1-4, with D possibly TRBD1 on 6 matching bases. This CDR3 is 15 amino acids long. Germline CDR1 and CDR2: SGHTS and YDEGEE. V was pared by 1 base and J by 5 bases, with 12 bases between. The DNA for the CDR3 is TGTGCCAGCAGCTTGTCCGGGACACTCAATGAAAAACTGTTTTTT. Its translation: CASSLSGTLNEKLFF.

V is TRBV6-2 or TRBV6-3 and J is TRBJ1-1; D call uncertain. Germline CDR1 reads MNHEY; CDR2 reads SVGEGT. The CDR3 is 14 amino acids. Trimming took 4 bases from V and 1 from J, leaving 10 bases between them. The CDR3 sequence is CASSFGPGNTEAFF. The CDR3 coding sequence is TGTGCCAGCAGTTTCGGTCCAGGGAACACTGAAGCTTTCTTT.

The chain carries TRBV5-8 and TRBJ1-5, with 11 bases that match TRBD1. With V trimmed by 5 bases and J by 4 bases, 17 bases remained unmatched. CDR1 and CDR2 from the germline V gene are SGHTS and YDEGEE. The CDR3 is made up of 19 amino acids. This CDR3 reads CASRLRPGQGDWLNQPQHF. As DNA, the CDR3 is TGTGCCAGCAGACTAAGACCGGGACAGGGGGATTGGTTAAATCAGCCCCAGCATTTT.

The chain carries TRBV19 and TRBJ1-2; TRBD1 agrees at 7 bases. The CDR3 consists of 13 residues. V gave up 4 bases and J gave up 7 bases; unmatched junction bases: 6. The germline V gene has CDR1 LNHDA and CDR2 SQIVND (reference sequence). CDR3 residues: CASSTQGITGYTF. CDR3 DNA: TGTGCCAGTAGTACACAGGGGATTACTGGCTACACCTTC.

The gene calls are TRBV9 and TRBJ2-5; 7 nucleotides line up with TRBD1. The CDR3 covers 15 residues. CDR1 is SGDLS, CDR2 YYNGEE, per germline. The trim removed 6 bases at V and 5 bases at J, leaving 13 bases unmatched. This chain's CDR3 is CASTPRTGPGETQYF. The CDR3 nucleotides read TGTGCCAGCACCCCTAGGACAGGTCCCGGGGAGACCCAGTACTTC.

The V call is TRBV11-3, the J call TRBJ1-1; 8 bases fit TRBD1. V lost 5 bases to trimming and J lost 5 bases; unmatched junction nucleotides: 10. This CDR3 region has 15 residues. Germline V CDR1 and CDR2: SGHNT, YENEEA. The CDR3 DNA sequence: TGTGCCAGCAGCCCATACCCACAGGGGGGGACTGAAGCTTTCTTT. Translated, it gives CASSPYPQGGTEAFF.

The chain carries TRBV5-5 and TRBJ1-4; D is perhaps TRBD1 (5 bases). The germline CDR1 and CDR2 sequences are SGHKS and YYEKEE (reference sequence). With 2 bases removed from V and 7 bases from J, the gap between germline ends came to 18 bases. This CDR3 is 16 amino acids long. This chain's CDR3 is CASSLQLRVDSEKLFF. The CDR3 DNA reads as TGTGCCAGCAGCTTACAACTCAGGGTGGATAGTGAAAAACTGTTTTTT.